One sample yielded the 2 T cell receptor beta chains listed below, sequenced in a study of beta chain features in type 1 diabetes. Study-wide results and limits: TCRB CDR3 length was moderately but significantly reduced in all four CD4+ subsets of Type 1 diabetes patients.

For these TCRs, the target antigens are not known. Of the isolated RNA, all was reverse transcribed, and so the sequenced material was expressed TCRB transcripts. The method was immunoSEQ multiplex PCR; TCRdb's version includes in-frame clones alone and lacks a portion of them. The sample includes some 350,000 clones, roughly 14% of them seen just once. Source material: naive CD4+ T cells from blood. The receptors shown here come from a woman between 18 and 30 years old with type 1 diabetes.

This clone was recorded a few times. The chain links TRBV2 to TRBJ1-1; 8 bases align to TRBD1. Trimming removed 4 bases from V and 4 bases from J; junction bases left unmatched: 5. Germline assignment: CDR1 SNHLY and CDR2 FYNNEI. The CDR3 spans 14 residues. In nucleotides, the CDR3 is TGTGCCAGCAGTGGGGACAGGCGGGGCACTGAAGCTTTCTTT. This encodes CASSGDRRGTEAFF. The full variable domain, its missing parts supplied by reference TRBV2 and TRBJ1-1, is EPEVTQTPSHQVTQMGQEVILRCVPISNHLYFYWYRQILGQKVEFLVSFYNNEISEKSEIFDDQFSVERPDGSNFTLKIRSTKLEDSAMYFCASSGDRRGTEAFFGQGTRLTVV.

In its sample, this clone was seen a few times. The V and J genes are TRBV6-6 and TRBJ2-7, with a tentative D call TRBD2 (5 bases). V was clipped by 7 bases and J by 4 bases, with 17 bases between them. The CDR3 totals 14 residues. Germline assignment: CDR1 MNHNY and CDR2 SVGAGI (reference sequence). CDR3 in amino acids: CASTTGYGSYEQYF. CDR3 nucleotide sequence: TGTGCCAGCACCACGGGATATGGGTCTTACGAGCAGTACTTC.